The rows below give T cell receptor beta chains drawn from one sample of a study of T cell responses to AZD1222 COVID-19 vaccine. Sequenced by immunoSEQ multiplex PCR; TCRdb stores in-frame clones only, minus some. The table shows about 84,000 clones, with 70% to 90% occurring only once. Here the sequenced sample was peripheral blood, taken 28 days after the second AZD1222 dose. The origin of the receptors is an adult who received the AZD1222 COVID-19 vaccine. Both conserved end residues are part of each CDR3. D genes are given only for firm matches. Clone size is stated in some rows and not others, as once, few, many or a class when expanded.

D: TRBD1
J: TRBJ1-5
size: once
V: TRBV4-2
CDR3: CASSRKEGQGVDQPQHF
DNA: TGTGCCAGCAGCCGTAAAGAGGGGCAGGGGGTCGATCAGCCCCAGCATTTT

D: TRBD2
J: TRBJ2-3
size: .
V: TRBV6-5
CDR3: CASRSSGKGTQYF
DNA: TGTGCCAGCAGATCTAGCGGGAAGGGTACGCAGTATTTT

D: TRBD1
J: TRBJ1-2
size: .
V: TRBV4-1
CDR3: CASSQAGQEALRGYTF
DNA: TGCGCCAGCAGCCAAGCCGGACAGGAGGCCTTGAGGGGCTACACCTTC

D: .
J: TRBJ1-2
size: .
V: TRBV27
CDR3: CASSPRTAWRVSGYTF
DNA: TGTGCCAGCAGTCCTCGGACAGCTTGGAGGGTTTCAGGCTACACCTTC

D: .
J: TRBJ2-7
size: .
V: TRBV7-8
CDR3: CASSLAGEASYEQYF
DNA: TGTGCCAGCAGCTTAGCCGGGGAGGCTTCCTACGAGCAGTACTTC

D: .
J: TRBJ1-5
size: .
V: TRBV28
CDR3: CASITPQGNQPQHF
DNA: TGTGCCAGCATCACACCTCAGGGTAATCAGCCCCAGCATTTT

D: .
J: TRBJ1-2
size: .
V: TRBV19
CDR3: CASNQGANYGYTF
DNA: TGTGCCAGTAACCAGGGAGCTAACTATGGCTACACCTTC

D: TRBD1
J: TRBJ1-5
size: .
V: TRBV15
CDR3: CATSRGQTNQPQHF
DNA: TGTGCCACCAGCAGGGGACAGACGAATCAGCCCCAGCATTTT

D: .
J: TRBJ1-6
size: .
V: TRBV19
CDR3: CASSPSSGGNSPLHF
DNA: TGTGCCAGTAGTCCCTCTTCCGGGGGCAATTCACCCCTCCACTTT

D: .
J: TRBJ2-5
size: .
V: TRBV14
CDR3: CASSQDLRETQYF
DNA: TGTGCCAGCAGCCAAGATTTGAGGGAGACCCAGTACTTC

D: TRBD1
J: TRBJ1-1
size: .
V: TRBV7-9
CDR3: CASSFRTGITEAFF
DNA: TGTGCCAGCAGCTTTCGGACAGGGATCACTGAAGCTTTCTTT

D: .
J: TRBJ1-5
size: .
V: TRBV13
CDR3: CASSPGGWQPQHF
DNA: TGTGCCAGCAGCCCCGGGGGATGGCAGCCCCAGCATTTT

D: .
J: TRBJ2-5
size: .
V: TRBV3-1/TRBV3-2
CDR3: CASSQDPRMGETQYF
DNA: TGTGCCAGCAGCCAAGATCCCCGGATGGGGGAGACCCAGTACTTC

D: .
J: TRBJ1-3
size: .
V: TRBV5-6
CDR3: CASSLSGGYGNTIYF
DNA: TGTGCCAGCAGCTTGAGCGGGGGCTATGGAAACACCATATATTTT

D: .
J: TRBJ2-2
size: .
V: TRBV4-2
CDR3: CASSQHGQNTGELFF
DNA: TGTGCCAGCAGCCAACACGGACAGAACACCGGGGAGCTGTTTTTT

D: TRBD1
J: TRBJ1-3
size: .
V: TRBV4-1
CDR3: CASSQPNRGPNSGNTIYF
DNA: TGCGCCAGCAGCCAACCCAACAGGGGGCCCAACTCTGGAAACACCATATATTTT

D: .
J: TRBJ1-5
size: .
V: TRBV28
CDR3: CASSFLTGGAGTSSNQPQHF
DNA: TGTGCCAGCAGTTTCCTTACAGGAGGGGCAGGGACGAGTAGCAATCAGCCCCAGCATTTT

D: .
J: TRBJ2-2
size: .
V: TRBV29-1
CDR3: CSAQPRRNTGELFF
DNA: TGCAGCGCTCAGCCCCGACGGAACACCGGGGAGCTGTTTTTT

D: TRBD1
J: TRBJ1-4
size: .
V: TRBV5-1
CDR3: CASSSDRVNEKLFF
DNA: TGCGCCAGCAGCTCGGACAGGGTGAATGAAAAACTGTTTTTT

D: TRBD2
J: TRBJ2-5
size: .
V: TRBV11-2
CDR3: CASSFTTSGRRETQYF
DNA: TGTGCCAGCAGCTTTACGACTAGCGGGAGAAGAGAGACCCAGTACTTC

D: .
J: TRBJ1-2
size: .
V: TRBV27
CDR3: CASSLYGVGGRQDYGYTF
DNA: TGTGCCAGCAGTTTATACGGCGTAGGAGGGAGACAGGACTATGGCTACACCTTC

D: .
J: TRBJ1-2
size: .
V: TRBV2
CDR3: CAGSGANYGYTF
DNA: TGTGCCGGATCCGGGGCTAACTATGGCTACACCTTC

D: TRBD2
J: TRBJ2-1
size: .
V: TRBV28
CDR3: CASSQRGGNEQFF
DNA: TGTGCCAGCAGCCAGCGGGGAGGCAATGAGCAGTTCTTC

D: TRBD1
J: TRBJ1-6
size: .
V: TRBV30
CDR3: CAWNRLGWTGDDSPLHF
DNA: TGTGCCTGGAATCGACTGGGGTGGACAGGGGATGACTCACCCCTCCACTTT

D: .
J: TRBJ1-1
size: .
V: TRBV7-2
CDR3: CASSPEVGWAGQNTEAFF
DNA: TGTGCCAGCAGCCCCGAGGTGGGGTGGGCAGGGCAGAACACTGAAGCTTTCTTT